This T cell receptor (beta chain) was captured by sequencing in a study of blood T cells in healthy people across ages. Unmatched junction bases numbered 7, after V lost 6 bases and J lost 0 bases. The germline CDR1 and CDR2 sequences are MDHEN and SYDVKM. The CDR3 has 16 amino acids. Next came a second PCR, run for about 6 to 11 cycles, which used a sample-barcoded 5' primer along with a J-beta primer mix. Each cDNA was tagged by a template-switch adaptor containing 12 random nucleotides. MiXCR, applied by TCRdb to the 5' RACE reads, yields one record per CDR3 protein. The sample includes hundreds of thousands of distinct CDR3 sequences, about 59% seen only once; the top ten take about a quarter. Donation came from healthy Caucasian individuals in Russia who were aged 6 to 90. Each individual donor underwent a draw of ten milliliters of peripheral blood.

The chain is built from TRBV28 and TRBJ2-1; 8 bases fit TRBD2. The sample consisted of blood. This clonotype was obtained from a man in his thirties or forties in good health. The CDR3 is CASRLGGASSYNEQFF. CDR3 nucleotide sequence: TGTGCCAGCAGGCTCGGGGGGGCAAGCTCCTACAATGAGCAGTTCTTC.